This TCR beta chain stems from a study of blood T cell repertoires in COVID-19 (dated by TCRdb to between 2020 and 2021). Study-wide context: Samples from collaborators originated in the United States, Italy and Spain and spanned both the acute and convalescent phases of COVID-19. The prospective study material was composed of cDNA or gDNA derived from T cells, B-cell-depleted T cells, or PBMCs. Subjects who had been exposed to COVID-19, were actively infected with it, or had recovered from it provided the deeply sampled blood TCRbeta repertoires that made up the dataset. A freely available public database, intended as a resource for researchers studying the immune response to SARS-CoV-2, is where the repertoires were released. Samples came from the ongoing ImmuneRACE study (first 160 participants) plus 1,254 subjects from 6 global collaborators. A de-identified subject ID, COVID-19 status, age in years and sex were almost always included in the sample metadata. Where HLA class I and class II types were available, the types were taken from metadata supplied by the sample provider, not from assay-based typing. On the study overall, not on this receptor specifically: The quantity of clinical and demographic metadata differed by source and by participant and was supplied without curation.

Whole blood was collected in K2EDTA tubes by collaborating institutions according to the institutions' own protocols. For TCRbeta analysis, collaborators shipped samples in one of three forms: frozen whole blood, isolated PBMCs, or DNA extracted from either of those sample types. Comments on this clone: What this receptor recognizes is not known. Per-base qualities were not stored, and no clone one base away is much larger.

TCRbeta CDR3 regions were amplified from genomic DNA by means of the immunoSEQ Assay, a bias-controlled multiplex PCR. Processing in the source paper ran as follows. Nucleated cell counts per sample were estimated from amplification of reference gene primers within the assay. To quantify the absolute abundance of each unique TCRbeta CDR3 rearrangement, sequence reads were collapsed and filtered. For each sample, productive Simpson clonality was calculated by taking the square root of Simpson's diversity index across productive rearrangements. TCRdb carries this immuneACCESS record with in-frame sequences only. Its versions omit some clonotypes, under half of them owing to an unresolved V gene in the studies checked, with the rest unexplained. That table furnishes V, J and clone size, whereas the DNA furnished D and trimming. This sample gives about 230,000 clones in total; 81% of them show up just once. The ten largest clones take up approximately 8% of the sample.

Based on the germline V gene (reference sequence), the CDR1 and CDR2 sequences are SGHAT and FQDESV. The CDR3 runs 14 residues from the cysteine to the phenylalanine. The retained sequence is limited to the CDR3, 42 bases, with the frame set at the first base. Germline trimming: 5 bases from V, 6 bases from J; junction bases outside gene matches: 7. This TCR was recovered from a woman of 80 years or more with acute or convalescent COVID-19. Material: peripheral blood. Recombination joined TRBV11-1 with TRBJ2-7, and 10 bases in between align with TRBD1. In nucleotide form, the sequence is TGTGCCAGCAGCCGGGACAGGGGTCCCGGCGAGCAGTACTTC. Its protein product is CASSRDRGPGEQYF. Here the CDR3 is joined to the reference TRBV11-1 and TRBJ2-7 genes, and the full variable domain is: EAEVAQSPRYKITEKSQAVAFWCDPISGHATLYWYRQILGQGPELLVQFQDESVVDDSQLPKDRFSAERLKGVDSTLKIQPAELGDSAMYLCASSRDRGPGEQYFGPGTRLTVT.